One and the same sample provided the 24 T cell receptor beta chains below, sequenced in a study of regulatory T cells in long-lasting Graves disease. CDR3-region Arm-PCR and iRepertoire HTBI primers produced the TCR beta libraries. MiXCR, applied by TCRdb to the multiplex PCR reads, yields one record per CDR3 protein. There are 400,000 to 500,000 distinct CDR3 sequences in the sample; roughly 22% occur only once, and 13% lies in the top ten. As for time point: persistent/refractory GD, antithyroid drugs over 5 years with positive TRAb. The TCR library was made from RNA extracted from PBMCs. The sample in question was peripheral blood mononuclear cells (PBMCs), obtained when the disease was refractory, from a patient treated with antithyroid drugs. The receptors come from a female donor with Graves disease.

This sequence joins TRBV3-1 and TRBJ1-2; a weak D match, TRBD1 (5 bases). CDR1 is LGHDT, CDR2 YNNKEL, per germline (reference sequence). The CDR3 consists of 14 residues. With 2 bases removed from V and 4 bases from J, the gap between germline ends came to 11 bases. The CDR3 protein is CASSQPGVGYGYTF. The CDR3 nucleotides are TGTGCCAGCAGCCAACCGGGGGTGGGCTATGGCTACACCTTC. Variable domain in full (rest from reference TRBV3-1 and TRBJ1-2): DTAVSQTPKYLVTQMGNDKSIKCEQNLGHDTMYWYKQDSKKFLKIMFSYNNKELIINETVPNRFSPKSPDKAHLNLHINSLELGDSAVYFCASSQPGVGYGYTFGSGTRLTVV.

At least ten counts were recorded for this clonotype. The V and J genes are TRBV30 and TRBJ1-2, with D possibly being TRBD1 (5 bases). V was pared by 3 bases and J by 0 bases, with 11 bases between. The length of the CDR3 is 14 residues. CDR1 and CDR2 (germline): GTSNPN, SVGIG (reference sequence). CDR3 sequence (DNA): TGTGCCTGGAGCAGGGCCCTAGCTAACTATGGCTACACCTTC. This sequence encodes CAWSRALANYGYTF.

Here the CDR3 reads CASSQLVSETQYF. The CDR3, as DNA: TGCGCCAGCAGCCAGCTAGTTTCGGAGACCCAGTACTTC. This chain links TRBV4-1 with TRBJ2-5, with D hard to call. Germline values: CDR1 MGHRA, CDR2 YSYEKL. CDR3 length: 13 residues. V was clipped by 3 bases and J by 5 bases, with 10 bases between them.

The table lists this clonotype with many counts. This chain links TRBV5-1 with TRBJ1-1; D is uncertain. Deletions cut 3 bases from V and 4 bases from J, with 16 bases between. This CDR3 has 15 residues. CDR1 and CDR2 (germline): SGHRS, YFSETQ. The CDR3 DNA is TGCGCCAGCAGCTCCGGGCCCCAGTCCAGCACTGAAGCTTTCTTT. Protein: CASSSGPQSSTEAFF. The whole variable domain, filled in from reference TRBV5-1 and TRBJ1-1, reads KAGVTQTPRYLIKTRGQQVTLSCSPISGHRSVSWYQQTPGQGLQFLFEYFSETQRNKGNFPGRFSGRQFSNSRSEMNVSTLELGDSALYLCASSSGPQSSTEAFFGQGTRLTVV.

This clonotype was seen more than once but under ten times. The V gene is TRBV7-2, the J gene TRBJ1-5; TRBD1 aligns across 9 bases. The germline V gene has CDR1 SGHTA and CDR2 FQGNSA. The junction had 4 bases not matched to a gene; V was cut back by 1 base and J by 6 bases. The CDR3 sequence is 15 residues long. The CDR3 DNA reads TGTGCCAGCAGCTTAGTACAGGGGGCGGGTCAGCCCCAGCATTTT. Its protein product is CASSLVQGAGQPQHF.

This rearrangement joins TRBV20-1 to TRBJ2-7; D remains ambiguous. This CDR3 region has 13 residues. The germline CDR1 and CDR2 sequences are DFQATT and SNEGSKA (reference sequence). V was cut by 2 bases and J by 0 bases, with 8 bases left in between. This CDR3 is CSARPVSSYEQYF. The DNA for the CDR3 is TGCAGTGCTAGACCGGTTAGCTCCTACGAGCAGTACTTC.

V gene TRBV15 combines with J gene TRBJ2-2; D is uncertain. The CDR3 is made up of 15 amino acids. V lost 0 bases and J lost 5, with 10 bases in between. Germline CDR1 reads LNHNV; CDR2 reads YYDKDF (reference sequence). The CDR3 region is CATSRDSRATGELFF. DNA of the CDR3: TGTGCCACCAGCAGAGATTCAAGGGCGACCGGGGAGCTGTTTTTT.

The chain carries TRBV20-1 and TRBJ1-1, with 8 bases fitting TRBD1. CDR1 is DFQATT, CDR2 SNEGSKA, per germline (reference sequence). The V gene end was trimmed by 0 bases and the J gene end by 5 bases; junction bases not matched to a gene: 5. The CDR3 consists of 14 residues. CDR3 coding DNA: TGCAGTGCTAGAGATGACAGGGGCTCTACTGAAGCTTTCTTT. It yields the protein CSARDDRGSTEAFF.

This clonotype has at least ten counts. The chain couples TRBV12-3 or TRBV12-4 to TRBJ1-1; 7 nucleotides align to TRBD1. J lost 0 bases, V lost 5 bases, and 9 bases had no gene match. This CDR3 is 16 amino acids long. CDR3 residues: CASSRTTGAMNTEAFF. CDR3 DNA: TGTGCCAGCAGTCGTACAACAGGGGCCATGAACACTGAAGCTTTCTTT.

This clonotype was picked up a small number of times. The chain employs TRBV20-1 and TRBJ1-1; D unclear. V was cut by 5 bases and J by 2 bases, with 21 bases left in between. This CDR3 region has 16 residues. Germline V gene data show CDR1 as DFQATT and CDR2 as SNEGSKA (reference sequence). The CDR3 DNA is TGCAGTGCTCCCTCCCGCCGAGGTACAGTTAACACTGAAGCTTTCTTT. Its protein product is CSAPSRRGTVNTEAFF.

The gene calls are TRBV9 and TRBJ1-1, with TRBD1 as a possible D gene (5 bases). Germline V lookup: CDR1 SGDLS, CDR2 YYNGEE. V was clipped by 3 bases and J by 6 bases, with 18 bases between them. The CDR3 length is 15 residues. The CDR3 region is CASSGGGVDQPEAFF. The CDR3 DNA reads as TGTGCCAGCAGCGGTGGGGGGGTTGATCAGCCTGAAGCTTTCTTT.

Remarks on this clonotype: A much more abundant neighbour one base away suggests this may be a read error. The chain couples TRBV15 to TRBJ1-4; D unresolved. This CDR3 has 14 amino acids. Looked up from germline, CDR1 is LNHNV and CDR2 is YYDKDF (reference sequence). DNA of the CDR3: TGTGCCACCAGCAGAGACCCCGGTATTGAAAAACCGTTTTTT. Its protein is CATSRDPGIEKPFF.

V and J are TRBV20-1 and TRBJ1-1; D is ambiguous. The germline gives CDR1 DFQATT, CDR2 SNEGSKA (reference sequence). V lost 3 bases, J lost 1 base, and 9 bases lay in between. The CDR3 loop spans 13 amino acids. Here the CDR3 DNA reads TGCAGTGCTAGTGCGGACTGGAACACTGAAGCTTTCTTT. It yields the protein CSASADWNTEAFF.

Concerning this clonotype itself: This may come from a read error, since a much larger clone is one base off. The final CDR3 position lacks the conserved phenylalanine or tryptophan, pointing to a likely read error. The rearrangement uses TRBV12-3 or TRBV12-4 and TRBJ1-1, with a possible D match to TRBD1 (6 bases). The ends were cut back, 5 bases at V and 9 bases at J, with 13 bases in the middle. The CDR3 consists of 12 residues. The CDR3 coding sequence is TGTGCCAGCAGTCAAATCGGGGGGCAAGCTTTCTCT. This codes for CASSQIGGQAFS.

This clonotype was seen a handful of times. This sequence joins TRBV19 and TRBJ1-1; D is ambiguous. From germline, CDR1 is LNHDA and CDR2 SQIVND (reference sequence). CDR3 length equals 15 residues. The V gene lost 5 bases and the J gene lost 0 bases, with 13 bases spanning the gap. In nucleotides, the CDR3 is TGTGCCAGTAGTGACGGCCCCGAGTTGAACACTGAAGCTTTCTTT. This gives the protein CASSDGPELNTEAFF.

This clonotype was observed at least ten times. The chain recombines TRBV29-1 with TRBJ1-2; D perhaps matches TRBD1 (6 bases). V was pared by 0 bases and J by 4 bases, with 12 bases between. This CDR3 is built from 14 residues. Germline CDR1 and CDR2: SQVTM and ANQGSEA. Written as DNA, the CDR3 is TGCAGCGTTGAAGAAGGGGGGACAAGCTATGGCTACACCTTC. Protein sequence: CSVEEGGTSYGYTF.

This clonotype was counted many times. The chain links TRBV24-1 to TRBJ2-7; 12 nucleotides match TRBD2. Trimming cost V 3 bases and J 5 bases; bases outside gene matches: 7. The CDR3 consists of 16 residues. Germline lookup yields CDR1 KGHDR and CDR2 SFDVKD. Written as DNA, the CDR3 is TGTGCCACCAGTGATCCCCGGACTAGCGGGATCAACGAGCAGTACTTC. The encoded protein is CATSDPRTSGINEQYF.

V and J are TRBV4-1 and TRBJ2-7, with D tentatively TRBD2 (5 bases). Germline-derived CDR1 and CDR2 are MGHRA and YSYEKL. This CDR3 comprises 15 residues. The V gene lost 4 bases and the J gene lost 3 bases, with 16 bases spanning the gap. CDR3 coding DNA: TGCGCCAGCAGCCGAGACTGGGTCGCGGGCTACGAGCAGTACTTC. Translated, it gives CASSRDWVAGYEQYF.

This rearrangement joins TRBV30 to TRBJ2-3, with D possibly being TRBD2 (5 bases). The CDR3 spans 14 residues. CDR1 is GTSNPN and CDR2 is SVGIG in the germline V gene (reference sequence). The V and J ends lost 0 bases and 4 bases respectively, with 11 bases between them. CDR3 sequence reads: CAWSVMEAADTQYF. For the CDR3, the DNA is TGTGCCTGGAGTGTGATGGAGGCGGCAGATACGCAGTATTTT.

At least ten counts were recorded for this clonotype. In DNA form, the CDR3 reads TGTGCCAGCAGCCCTACCCCGGAAACCTATGGCTACACCTTC. Translation: CASSPTPETYGYTF. The chain links TRBV3-1 to TRBJ1-2; no clear D. The CDR3 sequence is 14 residues long. Germline CDR1 reads LGHDT; CDR2 reads YNNKEL (reference sequence). The ends were cut back, 4 bases at V and 4 bases at J, with 13 bases in the middle.

The table lists this clonotype with a few counts. CDR3 sequence (DNA): TGTGCCAGCAGTGCCGAGCTTGGACAGGGGTATTCACCCCTCCACTTT. Translated: CASSAELGQGYSPLHF. The gene calls are TRBV28 and TRBJ1-6; the match to TRBD1 covers 9 bases. Germline assignment: CDR1 MDHEN and CDR2 SYDVKM. This CDR3 has 16 residues. The trim removed 5 bases at V and 8 bases at J, leaving 10 bases unmatched.

Worth noting for this clonotype: A clone one base away is much larger, so this may be a read error. V is TRBV7-2 and J is TRBJ1-6, with 8 bases lining up with TRBD1. The ends lost 4 bases at V and 8 bases at J; junction bases unmatched: 16. CDR3 length: 18 amino acids. CDR1 is SGHTA and CDR2 is FQGNSA in the germline V gene. The CDR3 nucleotides read TGTGCCAGCAGCTATGGGACGCGGTTGGACAGGGTGGATTCACCCCTCCACTTT. Amino acids: CASSYGTRLDRVDSPLHF.

At least ten counts were recorded for this clonotype. V gene TRBV12-3 or TRBV12-4 combines with J gene TRBJ2-2, with D perhaps assigned TRBD1 or TRBD2 (5 bases each). The V end was cut by 5 bases, the J end by 5 bases, with 18 bases between. This CDR3 is built from 16 residues. The CDR3: CASSLLRGGGTGELFF. CDR3 DNA sequence: TGTGCCAGCAGTCTACTTAGGGGTGGGGGAACCGGGGAGCTGTTTTTT.

The gene calls are TRBV6-1 and TRBJ1-3; the D is unclear. V lost 4 bases and J 3 bases, leaving 22 bases between the germline ends. The CDR3 has 18 amino acids. Germline loops: CDR1 MNHNS, CDR2 SASEGT. This CDR3 reads CASSGTTLLQYLGNTIYF. The CDR3 coding sequence is TGTGCCAGCAGTGGGACTACATTACTCCAGTACCTTGGAAACACCATATATTTT.